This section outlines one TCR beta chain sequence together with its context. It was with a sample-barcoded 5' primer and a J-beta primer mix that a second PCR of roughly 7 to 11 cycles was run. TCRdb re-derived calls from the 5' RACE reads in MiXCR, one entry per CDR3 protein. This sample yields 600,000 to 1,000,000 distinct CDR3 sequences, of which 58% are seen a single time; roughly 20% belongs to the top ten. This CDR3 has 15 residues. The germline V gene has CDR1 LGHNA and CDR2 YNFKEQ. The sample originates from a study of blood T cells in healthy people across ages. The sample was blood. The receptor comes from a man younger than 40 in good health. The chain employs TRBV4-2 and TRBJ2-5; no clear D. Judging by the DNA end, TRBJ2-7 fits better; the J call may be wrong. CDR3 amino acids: CASSQVTPPPYEQYF. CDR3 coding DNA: TGTGCCAGCAGCCAAGTTACACCCCCTCCCTACGAGCAGTACTTC.